The rows below give T cell receptor beta chains drawn from one sample of a study of blood T cell repertoires in COVID-19. The table came from immunoSEQ multiplex PCR; TCRdb's copy has only in-frame clones and leaves some out. The sample carries approximately 220,000 clones, roughly 89% recorded once. Sequenced material: peripheral blood. The receptors were sampled from a man aged 60 to 75 who had recovered from COVID-19. Both conserved end residues are part of each CDR3.

CDR3aa: CASSSRTETYGYTF
v_gene: TRBV6-2/TRBV6-3
j_gene: TRBJ1-2

CDR3aa: CASRPREQGALGEQFF
v_gene: TRBV7-2
j_gene: TRBJ2-1

CDR3aa: CASSLRAPLGRYEQYF
v_gene: TRBV28
j_gene: TRBJ2-7

CDR3aa: CASSALQGIGNEKLFF
v_gene: TRBV9
j_gene: TRBJ1-4

CDR3aa: CASSQVFSGTYYNEQFF
v_gene: TRBV14
j_gene: TRBJ2-1

CDR3aa: CASRPDRGIEQYF
v_gene: TRBV12-3/TRBV12-4
j_gene: TRBJ2-7

CDR3aa: CASRLGQSPYNEQFF
v_gene: TRBV6-5
j_gene: TRBJ2-1

CDR3aa: CASSRGGSLGEQYF
v_gene: TRBV6-2/TRBV6-3
j_gene: TRBJ2-7

CDR3aa: CASSEIGGGPQHF
v_gene: TRBV10-2
j_gene: TRBJ1-5

CDR3aa: CSVEERGTGEQYF
v_gene: TRBV29-1
j_gene: TRBJ2-7

CDR3aa: CASSLDPAGGGTGELFF
v_gene: TRBV11-3
j_gene: TRBJ2-2